This TCR beta chain was found in a study of blood T cell repertoires in COVID-19. Study as a whole: Researchers got acute and convalescent COVID-19 samples from the United States, Italy and Spain. The cDNA or gDNA used as material had been derived from T cells, B-cell-depleted T cells, or PBMCs.

Sequenced by immunoSEQ multiplex PCR; TCRdb stores in-frame clones only, minus some. Of 50,000 or so clones in the sample, roughly 88% were seen once. Trimming cost V 4 bases and J 8 bases; bases outside gene matches: 2. The germline V gene has CDR1 SGHTA and CDR2 FQGNSA. The CDR3 totals 13 residues. The TCR originated in an older woman with acute or convalescent COVID-19. The sample taken for sequencing was peripheral blood. This chain connects TRBV7-2 to TRBJ2-1; 10 positions agree with TRBD1. The CDR3 sequence is CASSSDRGYEQFF. DNA for the CDR3: TGTGCCAGCAGCTCGGACAGGGGGTATGAGCAGTTCTTC.